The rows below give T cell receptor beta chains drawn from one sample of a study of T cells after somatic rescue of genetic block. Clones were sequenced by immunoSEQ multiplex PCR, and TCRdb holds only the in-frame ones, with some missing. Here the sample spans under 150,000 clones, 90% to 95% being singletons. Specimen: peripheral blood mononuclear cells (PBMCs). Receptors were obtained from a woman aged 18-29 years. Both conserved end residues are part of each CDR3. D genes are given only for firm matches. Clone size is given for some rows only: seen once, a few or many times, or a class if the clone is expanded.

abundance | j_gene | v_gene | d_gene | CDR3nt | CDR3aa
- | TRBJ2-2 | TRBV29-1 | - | TGCAGCGTTGAGAGGGCAGGGATGAACACCGGGGAGCTGTTTTTT | CSVERAGMNTGELFF
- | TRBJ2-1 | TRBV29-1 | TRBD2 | TGCAGCGCAGGACTAGCGGGCGGGAATGAGCAGTTCTTC | CSAGLAGGNEQFF
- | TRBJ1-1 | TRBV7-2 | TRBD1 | TGTGCCAGCAGCTTAGTTGTACAGGGGGCTGAAGCTTTCTTT | CASSLVVQGAEAFF
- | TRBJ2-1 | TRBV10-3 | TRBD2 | TGTGCCATCAGCCCCGTTGGAGCGGGGGCCGGACGGGATGAGCAGTTCTTC | CAISPVGAGAGRDEQFF
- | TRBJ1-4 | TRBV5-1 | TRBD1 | TGCGCCAGCAGACCATCCGGGACAGGGGGGGAAAAACTGTTTTTT | CASRPSGTGGEKLFF
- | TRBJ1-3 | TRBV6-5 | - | TGTGCCAGCAGTTACTCGGTCGGAGGAAACACCATATATTTT | CASSYSVGGNTIYF
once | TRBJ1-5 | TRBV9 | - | TGTGCCAGCAGCGCACGCCCACATCAGCCCCAGCATTTT | CASSARPHQPQHF
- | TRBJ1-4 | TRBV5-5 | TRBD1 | TGTGCCAGCAGCTTTAGACAGGGCTATGAAAAACTGTTTTTT | CASSFRQGYEKLFF
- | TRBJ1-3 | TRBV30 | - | TGTGCCTGGAGTGCCTCCCGGACAGATTTAGTGGACACCATATATTTT | CAWSASRTDLVDTIYF
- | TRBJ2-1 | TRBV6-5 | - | TGTGCCAGCATTAGGGGGAGGGGATACAATGAGCAGTTCTTC | CASIRGRGYNEQFF
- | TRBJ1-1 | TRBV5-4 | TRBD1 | TGTGCCAGCAGCCTGGGACAGGGAAGGGGTCCTGAAGCTTTCTTT | CASSLGQGRGPEAFF
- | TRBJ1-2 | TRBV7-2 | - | TGTGCCAGCAGCTTGGGGCAGGGCTGGGGCTACACCTTC | CASSLGQGWGYTF
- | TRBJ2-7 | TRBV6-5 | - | TGTGCCAGCTACAGATCAACCTCCTACGAGCAGTACTTC | CASYRSTSYEQYF
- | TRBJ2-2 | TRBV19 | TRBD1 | TGTGCCAGTAGTAATGGCAGGGGGCCCTACACCGGGGAGCTGTTTTTT | CASSNGRGPYTGELFF
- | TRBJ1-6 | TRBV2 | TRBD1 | TGTGCCAGCACTGAAGAGGGACAGATTAAAAATTCACCCCTCCACTTT | CASTEEGQIKNSPLHF
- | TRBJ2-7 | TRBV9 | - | TGTGCCAGCAGCGTAGCTGGGAACAGGGACTACGAGCAGTACTTC | CASSVAGNRDYEQYF
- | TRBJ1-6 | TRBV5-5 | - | TGTGCCAGCAGCTTAGGCAGGGAGGGTTTTCCCCTCCACTTT | CASSLGREGFPLHF
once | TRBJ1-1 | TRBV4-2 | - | TGTGCCAGCAGCCAAGAAACGGGGGCCGGCACTGAAGCTTTCTTT | CASSQETGAGTEAFF
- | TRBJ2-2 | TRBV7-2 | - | TGTGCCAGCAGCTTATCTGGGGTGAACACCGGGGAGCTGTTTTTT | CASSLSGVNTGELFF
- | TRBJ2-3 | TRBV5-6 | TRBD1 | TGTGCCAGCAGCTTCGGGACAGGGGCATCAGATACGCAGTATTTT | CASSFGTGASDTQYF
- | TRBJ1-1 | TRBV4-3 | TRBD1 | TGCGCCAGCAGCACCAGGACAGGGGGGAACACTGAAGCTTTCTTT | CASSTRTGGNTEAFF
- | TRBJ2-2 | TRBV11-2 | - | TGTGCCAGCAGCCGCAGGGAAAACACCGGGGAGCTGTTTTTT | CASSRRENTGELFF
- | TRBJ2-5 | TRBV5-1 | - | TGCGCCAGCAACTCCGGGGCCTCGGGAGAGACCCAGTACTTC | CASNSGASGETQYF
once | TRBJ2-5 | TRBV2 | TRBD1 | TGTGCCAGCAGGAGGACAGGGCAAGAGACCCAGTACTTC | CASRRTGQETQYF
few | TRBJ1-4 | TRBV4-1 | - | TGCGCCAGCAGCCAAGATAAGGACGCGATTGAAACTAATGAAAAACTGTTTTTT | CASSQDKDAIETNEKLFF
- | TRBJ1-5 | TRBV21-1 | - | TGTGCCAGCAACGAAGGGAGAGGGAAGAATCAGCCCCAGCATTTT | CASNEGRGKNQPQHF
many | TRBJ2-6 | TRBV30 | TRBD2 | TGTGCCTACGGACTAGCGGGGATCTCTGGGGCCAACGTCCTGACTTTC | CAYGLAGISGANVLTF
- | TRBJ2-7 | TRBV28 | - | TGTGCCAGCAGTTTATTAGGGCAGGACGGCTACGAGCAGTACTTC | CASSLLGQDGYEQYF